The subject of this entry is one T cell receptor beta chain. Its cognate antigen is unknown. The study pooled second doses at about 4 or about 12 weeks. The data derive from a study of T cell responses to AZD1222 COVID-19 vaccine. Profiled with immunoSEQ multiplex PCR; TCRdb holds only in-frame clones, not every one. The sample lists some 150,000 clones; around 90% were seen once. General study findings and limits: Reportedly, nearly half the spike-specific TCRs target unmutated variant regions. When two AZD1222 doses had been given, Spike-specific TCR breadth and depth rose.

V shed 0 bases, J shed 6 bases, and the junction held 14 bases outside the gene matches. Looked up from germline, CDR1 is KGHSH and CDR2 is LQKENI. The CDR3 covers 18 residues. This clonotype was sampled from an adult who received the AZD1222 COVID-19 vaccine. The chain recombines TRBV18 with TRBJ2-3; 8 bases align to TRBD2. The sequences come from peripheral blood, collected 28 days after the second AZD1222 dose. CDR3 protein: CASSPPQTQRGWWDTQYF. The CDR3 nucleotides are TGTGCCAGCTCACCACCGCAGACACAGCGGGGGTGGTGGGATACGCAGTATTTT.